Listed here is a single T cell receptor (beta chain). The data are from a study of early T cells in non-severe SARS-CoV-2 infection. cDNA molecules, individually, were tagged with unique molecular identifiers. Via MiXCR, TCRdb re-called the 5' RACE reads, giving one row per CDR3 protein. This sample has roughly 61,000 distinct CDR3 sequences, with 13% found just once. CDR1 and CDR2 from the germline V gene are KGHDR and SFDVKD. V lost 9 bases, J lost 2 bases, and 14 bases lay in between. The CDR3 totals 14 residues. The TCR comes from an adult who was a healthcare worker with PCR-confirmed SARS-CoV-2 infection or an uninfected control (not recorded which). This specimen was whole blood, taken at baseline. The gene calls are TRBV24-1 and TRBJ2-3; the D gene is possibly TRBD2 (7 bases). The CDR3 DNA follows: TGTGCCACCGCTCCCCGGGGGGCCACAGATACGCAGTATTTT. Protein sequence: CATAPRGATDTQYF.